This TCR beta chain was recovered during a study of blood T cells in healthy people across ages. Alongside a J-beta primer mix, a sample-barcoded 5' primer served in a second PCR lasting roughly 7 to 11 cycles. TCRdb redid the calling of the 5' RACE reads with MiXCR, one entry per CDR3 protein. The sample shows about 1.4 million distinct CDR3 sequences, roughly 64% of them seen only once. This clonotype came up once. The V and J ends lost 7 bases and 0 bases respectively, with 7 bases between them. The CDR3 runs to 14 residues. CDR1 is SNHLY, CDR2 FYNNEI, per germline. The TCR sequence derives from a young man in good health. The J gene is TRBJ2-6, the V gene TRBV2; D unclear. Sequences were obtained from blood. The CDR3 DNA reads TGTGCCAGCACCGGAAACTCTGGGGCCAACGTCCTGACTTTC. Translation gives CASTGNSGANVLTF.